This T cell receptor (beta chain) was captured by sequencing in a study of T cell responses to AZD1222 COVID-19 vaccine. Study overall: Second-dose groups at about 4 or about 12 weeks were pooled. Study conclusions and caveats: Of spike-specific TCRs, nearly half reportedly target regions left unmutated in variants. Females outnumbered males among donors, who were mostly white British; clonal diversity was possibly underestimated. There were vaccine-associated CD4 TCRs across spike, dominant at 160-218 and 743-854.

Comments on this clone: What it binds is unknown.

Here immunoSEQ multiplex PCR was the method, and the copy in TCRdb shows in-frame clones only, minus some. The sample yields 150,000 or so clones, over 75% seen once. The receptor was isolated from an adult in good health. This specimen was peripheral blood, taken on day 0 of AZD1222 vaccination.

This chain's CDR3 is CASGLVPGQGYEQYF. CDR3 bases: TGTGCTAGTGGTTTGGTACCCGGACAGGGCTACGAGCAGTACTTC. The V gene is TRBV12-5, the J gene TRBJ2-7; 8 positions agree with TRBD1. The germline CDR1 and CDR2 sequences are LGHNT and FRNRAP. This CDR3 has 15 amino acids. The V and J ends lost 0 bases and 3 bases, in that order; junction bases with no gene match: 4.